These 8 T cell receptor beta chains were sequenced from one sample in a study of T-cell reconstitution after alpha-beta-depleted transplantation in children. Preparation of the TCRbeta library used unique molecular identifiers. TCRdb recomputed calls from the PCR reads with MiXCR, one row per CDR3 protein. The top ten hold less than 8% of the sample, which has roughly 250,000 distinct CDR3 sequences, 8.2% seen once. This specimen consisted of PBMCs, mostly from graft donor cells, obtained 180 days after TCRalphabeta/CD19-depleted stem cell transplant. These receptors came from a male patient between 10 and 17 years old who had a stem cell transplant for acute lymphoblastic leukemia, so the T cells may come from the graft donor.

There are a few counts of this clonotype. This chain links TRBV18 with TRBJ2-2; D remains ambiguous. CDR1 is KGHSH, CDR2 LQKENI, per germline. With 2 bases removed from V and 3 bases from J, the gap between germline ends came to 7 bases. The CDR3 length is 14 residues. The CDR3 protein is CASSPRSYTGELFF. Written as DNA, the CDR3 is TGTGCCAGCTCACCAAGAAGTTACACCGGGGAGCTGTTTTTT. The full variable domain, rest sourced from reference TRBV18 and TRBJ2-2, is NAGVMQNPRHLVRRRGQEARLRCSPMKGHSHVYWYRQLPEEGLKFMVYLQKENIIDESGMPKERFSAEFPKEGPSILRIQQVVRGDSAAYFCASSPRSYTGELFFGEGSRLTVL.

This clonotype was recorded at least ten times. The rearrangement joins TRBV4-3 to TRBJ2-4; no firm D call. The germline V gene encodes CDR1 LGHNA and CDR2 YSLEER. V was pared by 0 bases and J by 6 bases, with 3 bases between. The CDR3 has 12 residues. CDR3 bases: TGCGCCAGCAGCCAAGAGGGAAACATTCAGTACTTC. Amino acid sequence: CASSQEGNIQYF.

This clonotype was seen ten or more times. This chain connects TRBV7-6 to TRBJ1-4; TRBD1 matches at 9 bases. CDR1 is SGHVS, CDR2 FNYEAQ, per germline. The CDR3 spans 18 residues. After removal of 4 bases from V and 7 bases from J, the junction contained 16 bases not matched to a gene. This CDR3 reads CASSSHVPGQGRVEKLFF. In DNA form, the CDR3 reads TGTGCCAGCAGCTCTCACGTCCCGGGACAGGGACGGGTTGAAAAACTGTTTTTT.

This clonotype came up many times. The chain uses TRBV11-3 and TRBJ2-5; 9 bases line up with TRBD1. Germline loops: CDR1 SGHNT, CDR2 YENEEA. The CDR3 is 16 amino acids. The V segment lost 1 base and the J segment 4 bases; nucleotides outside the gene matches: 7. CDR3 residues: CASSLGGQGKGETQYF. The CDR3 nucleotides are TGTGCCAGCAGCTTAGGGGGACAGGGTAAAGGAGAGACCCAGTACTTC. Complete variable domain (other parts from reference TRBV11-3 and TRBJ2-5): EAGVVQSPRYKIIEKKQPVAFWCNPISGHNTLYWYLQNLGQGPELLIRYENEEAVDDSQLPKDRFSAERLKGVDSTLKIQPAELGDSAVYLCASSLGGQGKGETQYFGPGTRLLVL.

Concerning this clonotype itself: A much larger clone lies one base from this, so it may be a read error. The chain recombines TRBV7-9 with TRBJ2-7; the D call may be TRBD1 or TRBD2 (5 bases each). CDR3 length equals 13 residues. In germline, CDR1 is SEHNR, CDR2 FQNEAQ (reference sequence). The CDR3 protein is CASSLRGEYDQYF. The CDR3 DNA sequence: TGTGCCAGCAGCTTAAGGGGAGAATACGACCAGTACTTC.

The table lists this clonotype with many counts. The CDR3 sequence is CASSGRQILGEQYF. In DNA form, the CDR3 reads TGTGCCAGCAGCGGACGACAGATCCTTGGCGAGCAGTACTTC. The chain uses TRBV7-8 and TRBJ2-7; tentative D call: TRBD1 (5 bases). V shed 5 bases and J shed 6 bases, with 17 bases lying between them. From germline, CDR1 is SGHVS and CDR2 FQNEAQ. The CDR3 consists of 14 residues. The variable domain in full, completed from reference TRBV7-8 and TRBJ2-7, reads GAGVSQSPRYKVAKRGQDVALRCDPISGHVSLFWYQQALGQGPEFLTYFQNEAQLDKSGLPSDRFFAERPEGSVSTLKIQRTQQEDSAVYLCASSGRQILGEQYFGPGTRLTVT.

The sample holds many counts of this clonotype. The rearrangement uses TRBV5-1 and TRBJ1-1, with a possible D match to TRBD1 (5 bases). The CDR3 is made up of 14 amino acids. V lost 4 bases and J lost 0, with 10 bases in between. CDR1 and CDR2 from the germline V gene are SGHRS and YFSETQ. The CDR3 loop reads CASSVGTVNTEAFF. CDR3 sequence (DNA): TGCGCCAGCAGCGTCGGGACGGTGAACACTGAAGCTTTCTTT.

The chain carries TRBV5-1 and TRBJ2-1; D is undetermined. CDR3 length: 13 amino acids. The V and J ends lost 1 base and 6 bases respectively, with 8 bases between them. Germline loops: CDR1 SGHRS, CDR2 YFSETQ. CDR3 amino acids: CASSLSPVNEQFF. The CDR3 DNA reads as TGCGCCAGCAGCTTGTCCCCCGTCAATGAGCAGTTCTTC.